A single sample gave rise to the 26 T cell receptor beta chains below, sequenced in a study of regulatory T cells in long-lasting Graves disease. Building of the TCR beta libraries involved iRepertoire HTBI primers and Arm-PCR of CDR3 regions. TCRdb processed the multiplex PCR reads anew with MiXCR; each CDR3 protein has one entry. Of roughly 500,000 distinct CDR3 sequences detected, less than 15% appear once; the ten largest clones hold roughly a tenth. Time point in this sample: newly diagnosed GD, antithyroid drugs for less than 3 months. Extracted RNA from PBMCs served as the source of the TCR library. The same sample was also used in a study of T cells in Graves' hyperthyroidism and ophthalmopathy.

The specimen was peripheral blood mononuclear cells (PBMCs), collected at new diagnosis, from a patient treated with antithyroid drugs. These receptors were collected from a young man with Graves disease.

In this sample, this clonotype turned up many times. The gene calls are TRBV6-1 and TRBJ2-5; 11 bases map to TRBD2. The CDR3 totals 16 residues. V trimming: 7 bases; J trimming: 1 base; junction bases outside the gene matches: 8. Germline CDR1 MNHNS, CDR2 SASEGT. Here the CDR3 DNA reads TGTGCCAGCAACCCCGGGACTAGCGGACTCCAAGAGACCCAGTACTTC. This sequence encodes CASNPGTSGLQETQYF.

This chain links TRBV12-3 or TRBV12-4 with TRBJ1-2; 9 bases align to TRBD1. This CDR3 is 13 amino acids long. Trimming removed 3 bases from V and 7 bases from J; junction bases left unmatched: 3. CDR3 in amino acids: CASSFGTGTGYTF. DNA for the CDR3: TGTGCCAGCAGTTTTGGGACAGGGACTGGCTACACCTTC.

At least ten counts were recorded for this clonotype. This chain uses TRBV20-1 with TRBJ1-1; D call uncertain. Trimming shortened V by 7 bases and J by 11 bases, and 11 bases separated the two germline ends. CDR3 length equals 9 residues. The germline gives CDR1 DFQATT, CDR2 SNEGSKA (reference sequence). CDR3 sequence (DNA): TGCAGTGATGAGAGGGAGGCTTTCTTT. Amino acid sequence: CSDEREAFF.

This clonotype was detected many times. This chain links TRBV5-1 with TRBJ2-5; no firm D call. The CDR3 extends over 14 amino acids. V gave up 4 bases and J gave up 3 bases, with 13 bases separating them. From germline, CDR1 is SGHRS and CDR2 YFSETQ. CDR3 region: CASSVTGWEETQYF. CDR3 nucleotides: TGCGCCAGCAGCGTGACTGGTTGGGAAGAGACCCAGTACTTC. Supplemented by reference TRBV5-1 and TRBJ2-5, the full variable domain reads KAGVTQTPRYLIKTRGQQVTLSCSPISGHRSVSWYQQTPGQGLQFLFEYFSETQRNKGNFPGRFSGRQFSNSRSEMNVSTLELGDSALYLCASSVTGWEETQYFGPGTRLLVL.

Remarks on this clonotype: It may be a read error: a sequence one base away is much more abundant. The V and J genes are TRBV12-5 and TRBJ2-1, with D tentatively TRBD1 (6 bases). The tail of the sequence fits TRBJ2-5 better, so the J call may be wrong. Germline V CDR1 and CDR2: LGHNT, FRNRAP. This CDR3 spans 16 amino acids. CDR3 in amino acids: CASGRLNRATQETQYF. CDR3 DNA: TGTGCTAGTGGTAGACTGAACAGGGCAACTCAAGAGACCCAGTACTTC.

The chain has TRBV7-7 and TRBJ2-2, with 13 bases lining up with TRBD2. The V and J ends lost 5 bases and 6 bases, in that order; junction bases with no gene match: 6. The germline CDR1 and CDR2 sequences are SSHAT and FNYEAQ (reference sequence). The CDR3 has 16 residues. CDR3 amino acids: CASSIGTSGIPGELFF. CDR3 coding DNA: TGTGCCAGCAGCATAGGGACTAGCGGGATTCCCGGGGAGCTGTTTTTT. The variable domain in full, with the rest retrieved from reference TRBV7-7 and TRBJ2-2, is GAGVSQSPRYKVTKRGQDVTLRCDPISSHATLYWYQQALGQGPEFLTYFNYEAQPDKSGLPSDRFSAERPEGSISTLTIQRTEQRDSAMYRCASSIGTSGIPGELFFGEGSRLTVL.

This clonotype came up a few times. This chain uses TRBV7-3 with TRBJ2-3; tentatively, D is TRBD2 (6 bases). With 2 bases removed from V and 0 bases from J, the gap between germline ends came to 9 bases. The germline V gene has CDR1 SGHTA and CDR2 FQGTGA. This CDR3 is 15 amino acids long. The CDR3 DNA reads TGTGCCAGCAGCTTATCGGCGGGGAGCACAGATACGCAGTATTTT. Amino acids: CASSLSAGSTDTQYF.

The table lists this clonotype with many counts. CDR3 nucleotides: TGTGCCAGCAGCCTCGGGACTAGCCTAGCCGGGTACGAGCAGTACTTC. This translates into CASSLGTSLAGYEQYF. The rearrangement links TRBV13 to TRBJ2-7; 9 nucleotides align to TRBD2. CDR1 and CDR2 (germline): PRHDT, FYEKMQ (reference sequence). The CDR3 extends over 16 amino acids. J was trimmed by 4 bases and V by 5 bases; bases with no gene match: 12. The full variable domain, with the rest looked up from reference TRBV13 and TRBJ2-7, is AAGVIQSPRHLIKEKRETATLKCYPIPRHDTVYWYQQGPGQDPQFLISFYEKMQSDKGSIPDRFSAQQFSDYHSELNMSSLELGDSALYFCASSLGTSLAGYEQYFGPGTRLTVT.

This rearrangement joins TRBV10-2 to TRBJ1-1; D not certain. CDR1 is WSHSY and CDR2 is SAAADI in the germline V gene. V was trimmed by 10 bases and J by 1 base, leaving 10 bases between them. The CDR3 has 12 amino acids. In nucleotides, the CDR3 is TGCGCCATAAGGGCAGGGAACACTGAAGCTTTCTTT. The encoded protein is CAIRAGNTEAFF.

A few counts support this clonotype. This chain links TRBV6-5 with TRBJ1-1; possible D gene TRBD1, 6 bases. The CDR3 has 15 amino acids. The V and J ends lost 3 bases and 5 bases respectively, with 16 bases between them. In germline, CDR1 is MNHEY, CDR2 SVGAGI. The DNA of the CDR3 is TGTGCCAGCAGTTATAAAGGGGGTTCGGGGACTGAAGCTTTCTTT. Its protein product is CASSYKGGSGTEAFF.

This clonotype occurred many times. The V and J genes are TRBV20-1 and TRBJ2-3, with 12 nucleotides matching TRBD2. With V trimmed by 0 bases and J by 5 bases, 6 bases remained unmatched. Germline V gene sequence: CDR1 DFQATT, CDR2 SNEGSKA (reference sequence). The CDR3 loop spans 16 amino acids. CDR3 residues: CSARDYASGGVDTQYF. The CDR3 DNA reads TGCAGTGCTAGAGATTACGCTAGCGGGGGGGTAGATACGCAGTATTTT.

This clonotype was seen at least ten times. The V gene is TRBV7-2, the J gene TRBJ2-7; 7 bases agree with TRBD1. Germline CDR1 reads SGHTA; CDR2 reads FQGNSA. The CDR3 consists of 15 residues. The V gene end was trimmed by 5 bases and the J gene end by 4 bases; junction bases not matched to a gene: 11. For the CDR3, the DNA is TGTGCCAGCAGCACCGTCGACAGGGTGGGATACGAGCAGTACTTC. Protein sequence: CASSTVDRVGYEQYF.

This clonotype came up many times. The CDR3 region is CASSEGRTDTQYF. The CDR3 DNA reads TGTGCCAGCTCGGAAGGACGGACAGATACGCAGTATTTT. The chain couples TRBV18 to TRBJ2-3; no clear D. V lost 6 bases, J lost 3 bases, and 10 bases lay in between. The CDR3 contains 13 residues. From germline, CDR1 is KGHSH and CDR2 LQKENI.

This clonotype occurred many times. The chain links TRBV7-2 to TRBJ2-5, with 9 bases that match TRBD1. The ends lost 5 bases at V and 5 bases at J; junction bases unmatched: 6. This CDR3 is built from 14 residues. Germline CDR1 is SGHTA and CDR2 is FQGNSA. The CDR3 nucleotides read TGTGCCAGCAGCCCACAGGGGGCAGGGGAGACCCAGTACTTC. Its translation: CASSPQGAGETQYF.

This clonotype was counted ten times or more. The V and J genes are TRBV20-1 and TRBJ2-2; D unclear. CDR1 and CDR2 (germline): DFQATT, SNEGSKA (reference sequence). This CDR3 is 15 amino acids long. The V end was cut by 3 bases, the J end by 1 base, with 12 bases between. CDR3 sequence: CSARDPSGNTGELFF. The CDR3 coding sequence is TGCAGTGCTAGGGATCCGAGTGGGAACACCGGGGAGCTGTTTTTT.

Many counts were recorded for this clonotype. This CDR3 is CASSPGGANEQFF. Written as DNA, the CDR3 is TGTGCCAGCAGCCCAGGAGGGGCCAATGAGCAGTTCTTC. V is TRBV11-2 and J is TRBJ2-1, with a possible D match to TRBD2 (6 bases). Germline V CDR1 and CDR2: SGHAT, FQNNGV. The CDR3 length is 13 residues. V lost 5 bases, J lost 6 bases, and 11 bases lay in between.

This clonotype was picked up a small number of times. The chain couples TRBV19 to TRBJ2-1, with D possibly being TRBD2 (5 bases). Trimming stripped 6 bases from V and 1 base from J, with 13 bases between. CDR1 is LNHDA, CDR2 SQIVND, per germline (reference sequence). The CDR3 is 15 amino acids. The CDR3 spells CASSPDFKSYNEQFF. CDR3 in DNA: TGTGCCAGTAGCCCGGACTTCAAGTCCTACAATGAGCAGTTCTTC.

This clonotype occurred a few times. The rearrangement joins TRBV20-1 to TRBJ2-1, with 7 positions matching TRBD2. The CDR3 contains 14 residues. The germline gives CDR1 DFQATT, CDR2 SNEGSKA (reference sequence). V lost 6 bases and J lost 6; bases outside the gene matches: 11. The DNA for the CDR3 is TGCAGTGCCACTAGGCTAGCGGACTTCAATGAGCAGTTCTTC. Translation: CSATRLADFNEQFF.

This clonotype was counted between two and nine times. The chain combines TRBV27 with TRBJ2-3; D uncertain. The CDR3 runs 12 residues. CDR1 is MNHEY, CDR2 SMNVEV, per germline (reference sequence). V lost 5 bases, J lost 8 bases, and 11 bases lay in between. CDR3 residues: CASSPYLGTQYF. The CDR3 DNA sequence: TGTGCCAGCAGTCCCTACTTGGGTACGCAGTATTTT.

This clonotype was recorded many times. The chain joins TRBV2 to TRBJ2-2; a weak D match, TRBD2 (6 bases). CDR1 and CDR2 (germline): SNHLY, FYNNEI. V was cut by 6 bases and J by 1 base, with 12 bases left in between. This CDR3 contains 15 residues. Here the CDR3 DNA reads TGTGCCAGCAGGGAGGGACTGCAGAACACCGGGGAGCTGTTTTTT. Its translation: CASREGLQNTGELFF.

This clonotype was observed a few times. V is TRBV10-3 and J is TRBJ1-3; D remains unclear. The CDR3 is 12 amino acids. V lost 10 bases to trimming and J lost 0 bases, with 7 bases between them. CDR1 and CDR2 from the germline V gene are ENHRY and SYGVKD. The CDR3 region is CATEGSGNTIYF. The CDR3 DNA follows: TGTGCCACCGAGGGCTCTGGAAACACCATATATTTT.

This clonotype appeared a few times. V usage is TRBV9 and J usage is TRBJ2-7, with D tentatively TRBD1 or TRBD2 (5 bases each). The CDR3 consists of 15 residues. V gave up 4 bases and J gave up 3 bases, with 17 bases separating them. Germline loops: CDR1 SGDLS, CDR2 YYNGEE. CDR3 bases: TGTGCCAGCAGCCCCCGGGACGGATCGGGCTACGAGCAGTACTTC. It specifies CASSPRDGSGYEQYF.

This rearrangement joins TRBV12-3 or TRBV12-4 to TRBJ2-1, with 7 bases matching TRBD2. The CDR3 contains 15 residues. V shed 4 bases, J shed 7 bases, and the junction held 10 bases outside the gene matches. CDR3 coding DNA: TGTGCCAGCAGTTCAACCCTGGCCGGGGGGAATGAGCAGTTCTTC. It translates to CASSSTLAGGNEQFF.

The CDR3 reads CASSGQPTGELFF. CDR3 DNA sequence: TGTGCCAGCAGCGGACAACCAACCGGGGAGCTGTTTTTT. J is TRBJ2-2 and V is TRBV9; D call uncertain. V dropped 3 bases and J dropped 5 bases, with 8 bases sitting between them. The V gene's germline CDR1 is SGDLS and CDR2 YYNGEE. The CDR3 loop spans 13 amino acids.

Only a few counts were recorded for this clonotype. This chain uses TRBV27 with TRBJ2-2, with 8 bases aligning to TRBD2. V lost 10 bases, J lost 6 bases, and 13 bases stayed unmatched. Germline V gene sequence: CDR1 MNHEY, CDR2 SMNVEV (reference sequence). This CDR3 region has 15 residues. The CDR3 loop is CATKAPAGAAGELFF. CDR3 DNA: TGTGCCACTAAGGCCCCAGCGGGAGCCGCCGGGGAGCTGTTTTTT.

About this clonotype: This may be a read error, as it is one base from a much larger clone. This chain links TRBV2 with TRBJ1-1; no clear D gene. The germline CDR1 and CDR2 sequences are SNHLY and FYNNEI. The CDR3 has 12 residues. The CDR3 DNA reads TGTGCCAGCATTATATTGAACACTGAAGCTTTATTT. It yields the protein CASIILNTEALF.